The next 12 T cell receptor beta chains were all read from a single sample in a study of shared clonotypes between healthy human individuals. Sequencing used immunoSEQ multiplex PCR; TCRdb keeps in-frame clones, though not all of them. The sample consists of about 700,000 clones, about 91% of them appearing once. Naive CD8 cells were CD45RO-negative, positively selected for CCR7, excluding terminally differentiated effector memory CD45RA+ cells. Sequenced input: naive CD8+ T cells sorted from blood. The receptors were sampled from a man aged 30 to 39 in good health.

The rearrangement uses TRBV7-2 and TRBJ1-2; a weak D match, TRBD1 (6 bases). The germline V gene encodes CDR1 SGHTA and CDR2 FQGNSA. V was clipped by 0 bases and J by 5 bases, with 13 bases between them. This CDR3 is built from 15 residues. CDR3 sequence reads: CASSLATGREYGYTF. DNA of the CDR3: TGTGCCAGCAGCTTAGCTACAGGGAGGGAGTATGGCTACACCTTC.

V usage is TRBV11-2 and J usage is TRBJ2-5, with a weak D call TRBD2 (5 bases). Trimming shortened V by 5 bases and J by 5 bases, and 18 bases separated the two germline ends. Germline lookup yields CDR1 SGHAT and CDR2 FQNNGV. The CDR3 has 15 residues. The CDR3 is CASSTTTGRIETQYF. Written as DNA, the CDR3 is TGTGCCAGCAGCACCACGACGGGGAGAATTGAGACCCAGTACTTC.

The chain uses TRBV11-2 and TRBJ2-1; D remains unclear. This CDR3 region has 13 residues. CDR1 SGHAT and CDR2 FQNNGV come from the germline V gene. The germline V and J ends were trimmed by 3 bases and 8 bases, with 11 bases remaining between them. This chain's CDR3 is CASSFSPLHEQFF. Here the CDR3 DNA reads TGTGCCAGCAGCTTTAGCCCCCTACATGAGCAGTTCTTC.

The chain employs TRBV6-1 and TRBJ2-1, with 7 bases identical to TRBD2. The CDR3 has 15 residues. Germline CDR1 reads MNHNS; CDR2 reads SASEGT. V shed 2 bases, J shed 4 bases, and the junction held 5 bases outside the gene matches. Here the CDR3 reads CASSERGSAYNEQFF. DNA of the CDR3: TGTGCCAGCAGTGAACGCGGGAGTGCATACAATGAGCAGTTCTTC.

This CDR3 reads CASSARLAGGSGEQFF. The CDR3 coding sequence is TGTGCCAGTAGTGCCCGACTAGCGGGAGGTTCCGGTGAGCAGTTCTTC. The gene calls are TRBV19 and TRBJ2-1; 13 positions agree with TRBD2. The germline V gene has CDR1 LNHDA and CDR2 SQIVND (reference sequence). The CDR3 extends over 16 amino acids. J lost 9 bases, V lost 5 bases, and 10 bases had no gene match.

V gene TRBV10-3 combines with J gene TRBJ2-2, with 10 bases lining up with TRBD2. Germline V gene lookup returns CDR1 ENHRY and CDR2 SYGVKD. The CDR3 has 18 amino acids. With 3 bases clipped from V and 4 bases from J, the junction kept 11 bases outside the gene matches. Written as DNA, the CDR3 is TGTGCCATCAGTGAAAGGGGACTAGCGAAGAGGGGCACCGGGGAGCTGTTTTTT. Its protein is CAISERGLAKRGTGELFF.

The table lists this clone with a count of one. The chain recombines TRBV6-5 with TRBJ1-5; no reliable D call. Trimming cost V 5 bases and J 0 bases, with 8 bases left between them. CDR3 length equals 14 residues. The germline V gene has CDR1 MNHEY and CDR2 SVGAGI. The CDR3 DNA reads as TGTGCCAGCAGTCCAACAAATAGCAATCAGCCCCAGCATTTT. Translating it yields CASSPTNSNQPQHF.

This clone was counted a few times. The chain links TRBV25-1 to TRBJ2-3; 9 nucleotides line up with TRBD1. With 4 bases clipped from V and 2 bases from J, the junction kept 13 bases outside the gene matches. Germline CDR1 and CDR2: MGHDK and SYGVNS. The CDR3 totals 18 residues. The CDR3 DNA reads as TGTGCCAGCAGTGGAGCACCTATAGACAGGGGGAACACAGATACGCAGTATTTT. It codes for CASSGAPIDRGNTDTQYF.

A single count supports this clone. The chain links TRBV6-5 to TRBJ2-5; the D gene could be TRBD1 or TRBD2 (5 bases each). The CDR3 is 14 residues long. CDR1 and CDR2 (germline): MNHEY, SVGAGI. The ends were cut back, 8 bases at V and 5 bases at J, with 18 bases in the middle. The CDR3: CASLRGVVFETQYF. The CDR3 DNA is TGTGCCAGCCTAAGAGGGGTTGTGTTCGAGACCCAGTACTTC.

This clone was observed a single time. The chain uses TRBV27 and TRBJ2-4; no clear D gene. Germline V lookup: CDR1 MNHEY, CDR2 SMNVEV (reference sequence). This CDR3 has 16 residues. V lost 5 bases and J 0 bases, leaving 14 bases between the germline ends. CDR3 sequence: CASSPSWTGAKNIQYF. CDR3 nucleotide sequence: TGTGCCAGCAGTCCCAGTTGGACGGGAGCCAAAAACATTCAGTACTTC.

V gene TRBV5-1 combines with J gene TRBJ1-1; D is possibly TRBD1 (6 bases). The CDR3 spans 13 residues. Trimming left V 4 bases short and J 3 bases short, with 10 bases between. Germline V gene data show CDR1 as SGHRS and CDR2 as YFSETQ. The DNA for the CDR3 is TGCGCCAGCAGCCTATGGACAGACACTGAAGCTTTCTTT. This gives the protein CASSLWTDTEAFF.

This chain joins TRBV9 and TRBJ2-7; the match to TRBD1 covers 9 bases. CDR3 length: 14 amino acids. CDR1 is SGDLS and CDR2 is YYNGEE in the germline V gene. Trimming removed 3 bases from V and 5 bases from J; junction bases left unmatched: 6. CDR3 protein: CASSEMGDRDEQYF. In DNA form, the CDR3 reads TGTGCCAGCAGCGAAATGGGGGACAGGGACGAGCAGTACTTC. Full variable domain (remainder filled in from reference TRBV9 and TRBJ2-7): DSGVTQTPKHLITATGQRVTLRCSPRSGDLSVYWYQQSLDQGLQFLIQYYNGEERAKGNILERFSAQQFPDLHSELNLSSLELGDSALYFCASSEMGDRDEQYFGPGTRLTVT.